Detailed here is one T cell receptor (beta chain). The sample comes from a study of blood T cell repertoires in COVID-19. Overall study context: The United States, Italy and Spain provided the acute and convalescent COVID-19 samples. T cells, B-cell-depleted T cells, or PBMCs supplied cDNA or gDNA.

The authors' processing: From reference gene primer amplification, estimates of nucleated cell counts were derived. The table came from immunoSEQ multiplex PCR; TCRdb's copy has only in-frame clones and leaves some out. Clone size and the V and J calls come from that table; the DNA yielded D and trimming. The table shows roughly 190,000 clones, with roughly four fifths occurring only once. Germline CDR1 reads MNHNY; CDR2 reads SVGAGI (reference sequence). This CDR3 has 16 residues. Trimming left V 4 bases short and J 4 bases short, with 17 bases between. This receptor was identified in a woman in her thirties or forties with acute or convalescent COVID-19. The specimen sequenced was peripheral blood. This chain links TRBV6-6 with TRBJ2-1; D might be TRBD2 (6 bases). CDR3 amino acids: CASSLRSGDFYNEQFF. In nucleotides, the CDR3 is TGTGCCAGCAGTTTACGGTCCGGGGACTTTTACAATGAGCAGTTCTTC.